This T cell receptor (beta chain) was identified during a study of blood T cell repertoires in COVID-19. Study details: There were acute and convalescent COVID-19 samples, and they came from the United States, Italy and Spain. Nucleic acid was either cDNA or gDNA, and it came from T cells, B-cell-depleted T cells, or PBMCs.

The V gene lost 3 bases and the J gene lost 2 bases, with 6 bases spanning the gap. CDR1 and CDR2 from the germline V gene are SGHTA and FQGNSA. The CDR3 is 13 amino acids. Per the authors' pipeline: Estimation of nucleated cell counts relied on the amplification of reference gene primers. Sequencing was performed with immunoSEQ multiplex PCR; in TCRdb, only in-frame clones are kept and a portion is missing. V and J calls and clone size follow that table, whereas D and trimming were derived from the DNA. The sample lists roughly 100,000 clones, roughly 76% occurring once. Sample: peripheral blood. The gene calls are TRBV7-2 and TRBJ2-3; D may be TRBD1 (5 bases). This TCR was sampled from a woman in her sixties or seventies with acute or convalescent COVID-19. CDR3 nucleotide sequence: TGTGCCAGCAGCTTGGGGCCCACAGATACGCAGTATTTT. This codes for CASSLGPTDTQYF.